The 5 T cell receptor beta chains below come from one sample, sequenced in a study of blood T cells in healthy people across ages. Using a J-beta primer mix together with a sample-barcoded 5' primer, a second PCR was run for roughly 7 to 12 cycles. Each CDR3 protein is one row after TCRdb ran MiXCR on the 5' RACE reads. The sample has over 600,000 distinct CDR3 sequences, 35% to 50% seen once. The sequenced sample was blood. These receptors came from a man at least 80 years old in good health.

This clonotype has a count of ten or more. This chain links TRBV11-2 with TRBJ1-2; D may be TRBD1 (5 bases). The V end lost 1 base, the J end lost 6 bases, and 12 bases lay between the germline ends. The CDR3 has 14 residues. Per the germline V gene, CDR1 is SGHAT and CDR2 is FQNNGV. For the CDR3, the DNA is TGTGCCAGCAGCTTAGGATGGCAGGGTAATGGCTACACCTTC. Translation gives CASSLGWQGNGYTF.

This clonotype has at least ten counts. The J gene is TRBJ2-1, the V gene TRBV20-1, with 10 bases identical to TRBD2. The V and J ends lost 5 bases and 5 bases, in that order; junction bases with no gene match: 9. CDR1 DFQATT and CDR2 SNEGSKA come from the germline V gene (reference sequence). The CDR3 is 15 amino acids. The CDR3 sequence is CSAHQLAGAHNEQFF. CDR3 nucleotide sequence: TGCAGTGCTCATCAGCTAGCGGGAGCCCACAATGAGCAGTTCTTC.

This clonotype was counted between two and nine times. The V and J genes are TRBV6-2 or TRBV6-3 and TRBJ1-2, with D possibly TRBD1 on 6 matching bases. Per the germline V gene, CDR1 is MNHEY and CDR2 is SVGEGT. The CDR3 consists of 16 residues. V was clipped by 2 bases and J by 0 bases, with 13 bases between them. DNA of the CDR3: TGTGCCAGCAGTTACCAAGCCGGGACACCTAACTATGGCTACACCTTC. Translation gives CASSYQAGTPNYGYTF.

The chain has TRBV12-3 or TRBV12-4 and TRBJ2-1, with no clear D. V lost 1 base and J 10 bases, leaving 8 bases between the germline ends. There are 12 residues in the CDR3. CDR3 coding DNA: TGTGCCAGCAGTTTAGAGGGTCGGGAGCAGTTCTTC. The encoded protein is CASSLEGREQFF.

V is TRBV20-1 and J is TRBJ2-2; 9 positions match TRBD2. The junction had 9 bases not matched to a gene; V was cut back by 6 bases and J by 1 base. The CDR3 is made up of 16 amino acids. Looked up from germline, CDR1 is DFQATT and CDR2 is SNEGSKA (reference sequence). CDR3 in DNA: TGCAGTGCCGATCGGGCTAGCGGGGTGAACACCGGGGAGCTGTTTTTT. It is translated as CSADRASGVNTGELFF.